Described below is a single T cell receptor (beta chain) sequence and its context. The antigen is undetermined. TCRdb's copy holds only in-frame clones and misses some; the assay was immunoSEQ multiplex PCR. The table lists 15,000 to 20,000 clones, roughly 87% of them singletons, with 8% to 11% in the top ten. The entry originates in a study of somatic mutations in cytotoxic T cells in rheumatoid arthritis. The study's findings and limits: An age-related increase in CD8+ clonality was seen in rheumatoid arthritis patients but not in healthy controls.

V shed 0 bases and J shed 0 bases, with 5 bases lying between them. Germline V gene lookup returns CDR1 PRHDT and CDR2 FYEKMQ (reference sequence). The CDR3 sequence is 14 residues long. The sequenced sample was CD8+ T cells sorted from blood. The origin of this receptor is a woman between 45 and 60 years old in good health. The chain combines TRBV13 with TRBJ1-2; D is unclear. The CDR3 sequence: CASSLGPANYGYTF. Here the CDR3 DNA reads TGTGCCAGCAGCTTAGGACCAGCTAACTATGGCTACACCTTC.